One and the same sample provided the 27 T cell receptor beta chains below, sequenced in a study of metastatic and nonmetastatic thyroid tumors. Thyroid surgery took place with no prior treatment in any patient. TCRdb reassembled clones from the PCR reads with MiXCR. This sample has about 32,000 clones, with under 20% found just once. Sequencing was performed on blood. The receptor set was obtained from a female donor with papillary thyroid cancer or a benign thyroid nodule (not recorded which). Some clones in this sample may be carry-over from other donors' samples.

This clone was observed many times. J is TRBJ2-1 and V is TRBV6-1, with D unresolved. The germline CDR1 and CDR2 sequences are MNHNS and SASEGT. The CDR3 has 12 residues. The ends were cut back, 2 bases at V and 6 bases at J, with 5 bases in the middle. CDR3 in amino acids: CASSEYLNEQFF. In DNA form, the CDR3 reads TGTGCCAGCAGTGAATACCTCAATGAGCAGTTCTTC.

This clone was counted many times. The chain recombines TRBV19 with TRBJ2-5; unclear D gene. V dropped 2 bases and J dropped 2 bases, with 6 bases sitting between them. The CDR3 sequence is 13 residues long. Looked up from germline, CDR1 is LNHDA and CDR2 is SQIVND (reference sequence). The DNA of the CDR3 is TGTGCCAGTAGTATAATAGGGCAAGAGACCCAGTACTTC. Its protein is CASSIIGQETQYF.

This clone was seen ten or more times. The V and J genes are TRBV28 and TRBJ1-1, with no clear D. The germline V and J ends were trimmed by 8 bases and 3 bases, with 7 bases remaining between them. Germline V gene lookup returns CDR1 MDHEN and CDR2 SYDVKM. The CDR3 has 11 residues. The CDR3 spells CASSGDTEAFF. DNA for the CDR3: TGTGCCAGCTCGGGTGACACTGAAGCTTTCTTT. Combining the CDR3 with reference TRBV28 and TRBJ1-1 gives the whole variable domain DVKVTQSSRYLVKRTGEKVFLECVQDMDHENMFWYRQDPGLGLRLIYFSYDVKMKEKGDIPEGYSVSREKKERFSLILESASTNQTSMYLCASSGDTEAFFGQGTRLTVV.

At least ten counts were recorded for this clone. The chain has TRBV5-1 and TRBJ1-4; no definite D call. Looked up from germline, CDR1 is SGHRS and CDR2 is YFSETQ. This CDR3 region has 15 residues. Trimming cost V 3 bases and J 3 bases, with 12 bases left between them. CDR3 sequence: CASSWVVGSNEKLFF. The CDR3 bases are TGCGCCAGCAGCTGGGTAGTGGGCTCTAATGAAAAACTGTTTTTT.

This clone was observed at least ten times. The gene calls are TRBV20-1 and TRBJ2-1; D is unclear. The germline gives CDR1 DFQATT, CDR2 SNEGSKA (reference sequence). There are 14 residues in the CDR3. Trimming left V 6 bases short and J 4 bases short, with 16 bases between. The CDR3 DNA follows: TGCAGTGCGACTGACCCCGGAAAATACAATGAGCAGTTCTTC. Amino acid sequence: CSATDPGKYNEQFF.

This clone appeared many times. The rearrangement joins TRBV15 to TRBJ2-1; a possible D gene is TRBD1 (5 bases). The CDR3 is 16 residues long. The ends were cut back, 5 bases at V and 1 base at J, with 15 bases in the middle. CDR1 and CDR2 (germline): LNHNV, YYDKDF (reference sequence). CDR3 coding DNA: TGTGCCACCAGCCCCGAGCAGGGCATATCCTACAATGAGCAGTTCTTC. This encodes CATSPEQGISYNEQFF.

This clone was observed many times. V is TRBV5-1 and J is TRBJ1-1; the match to TRBD1 covers 9 bases. J was trimmed by 1 base and V by 4 bases; bases with no gene match: 5. Germline lookup yields CDR1 SGHRS and CDR2 YFSETQ. CDR3 size: 15 residues. The CDR3 region is CASSKNRGQNTEAFF. DNA of the CDR3: TGCGCCAGCAGCAAAAACAGGGGGCAGAACACTGAAGCTTTCTTT.

This clone is medium-sized in the sample. The genes are TRBV6-1 and TRBJ2-3; 8 bases are shared with TRBD2. CDR3 length: 15 amino acids. With 2 bases clipped from V and 0 bases from J, the junction kept 1 base outside the gene matches. Germline CDR1 and CDR2: MNHNS and SASEGT. The DNA for the CDR3 is TGTGCCAGCAGTGAACTAGCGGGTAGCACAGATACGCAGTATTTT. Its protein is CASSELAGSTDTQYF.

A few counts support this clone. One end of the junction does not line up with germline, which may come from a read error. The chain links TRBV10-2 to TRBJ2-1; no reliable D call. The CDR3 extends over 11 amino acids. CDR1 and CDR2 from the germline V gene are WSHSY and SAAADI. The CDR3 DNA sequence: TGCGCCAGCAGTGTGTCCAGTGAGCATTTCTTC. It yields the protein CASSVSSEHFF.

This clone is deemed medium-sized. V usage is TRBV28 and J usage is TRBJ1-6; a weak D match, TRBD1 (5 bases). V shed 5 bases and J shed 11 bases, with 10 bases lying between them. CDR1 and CDR2 (germline): MDHEN, SYDVKM. The CDR3 runs 12 residues. Written as DNA, the CDR3 is TGTGCCAGCAGTAAGGGGTTCCCACCCCTCCACTTT. Amino acids: CASSKGFPPLHF.

The V gene is TRBV2, the J gene TRBJ2-2; 8 bases line up with TRBD1. Per germline, CDR1 SNHLY and CDR2 FYNNEI. Losses at the gene ends were 2 bases for V and 6 bases for J; bases not matched to a gene: 14. The CDR3 covers 18 residues. The CDR3 sequence: CASSERGWGQVASGELFF. As DNA, the CDR3 is TGTGCCAGCAGTGAAAGGGGGTGGGGACAGGTGGCGTCCGGGGAGCTGTTTTTT.

This clone occurred many times. V usage is TRBV10-2 and J usage is TRBJ2-7, with 8 nucleotides matching TRBD1. Germline V gene data show CDR1 as WSHSY and CDR2 as SAAADI. The CDR3 spans 15 residues. V shed 4 bases and J 1 base; nucleotides not matched to a gene: 6. The CDR3 DNA is TGCGCCAGCAGTGTGTCAGGGGGCCAATCCTACGAGCAGTACTTC. It translates to CASSVSGGQSYEQYF.

This clone was counted at least ten times. This rearrangement joins TRBV2 to TRBJ2-1, with 8 bases lining up with TRBD1. V lost 10 bases to trimming and J lost 5 bases; unmatched junction nucleotides: 7. The CDR3 runs to 13 residues. Germline loops: CDR1 SNHLY, CDR2 FYNNEI. The CDR3 loop reads CATSGQADNEQFF. CDR3 coding DNA: TGTGCCACCTCGGGACAGGCGGACAATGAGCAGTTCTTC.

At least ten counts were recorded for this clone. The rearrangement links TRBV9 to TRBJ1-2; TRBD1 is a possible D gene (6 bases). Trimming cost V 0 bases and J 9 bases, with 15 bases left between them. This CDR3 is built from 14 residues. CDR1 is SGDLS, CDR2 YYNGEE, per germline. The CDR3 here is CASSVEVEGGSYTF. CDR3 DNA sequence: TGTGCCAGCAGCGTAGAGGTTGAGGGGGGAAGCTACACCTTC.

This clone was picked up many times. This sample includes further DNA sequences coding for the same CDR3. The genes are TRBV27 and TRBJ1-2; 8 bases line up with TRBD1. CDR1 is MNHEY and CDR2 is SMNVEV in the germline V gene (reference sequence). The CDR3 is made up of 14 amino acids. V lost 3 bases to trimming and J lost 8 bases; unmatched junction nucleotides: 8. As DNA, the CDR3 is TGTGCCAGCAGTTTCCAGGGGGCCTGGGGGGGCTACACCTTC. Translated, it gives CASSFQGAWGGYTF.

In this sample, this clone turned up many times. The chain links TRBV5-1 to TRBJ2-1; a weak D match, TRBD1 (5 bases). Trimming removed 6 bases from V and 8 bases from J, with 21 bases in between. Looked up from germline, CDR1 is SGHRS and CDR2 is YFSETQ. The CDR3 has 15 amino acids. In DNA, the CDR3 is TGCGCCAGCAAGGGGATGACGGTGATAGGGGATGAGCAGTTCTTC. Encoded protein: CASKGMTVIGDEQFF. The full variable domain, in which reference TRBV5-1 and TRBJ2-1 provide the parts outside the CDR3, is KAGVTQTPRYLIKTRGQQVTLSCSPISGHRSVSWYQQTPGQGLQFLFEYFSETQRNKGNFPGRFSGRQFSNSRSEMNVSTLELGDSALYLCASKGMTVIGDEQFFGPGTRLTVL.

The gene calls are TRBV24-1 and TRBJ2-7, with D unresolved. The CDR3 has 13 amino acids. The V gene lost 1 base and the J gene lost 7 bases, with 10 bases spanning the gap. The V gene's germline CDR1 is KGHDR and CDR2 SFDVKD. The CDR3 sequence is CATSDLASREQYF. Written as DNA, the CDR3 is TGTGCCACCAGTGATTTAGCCTCTCGGGAGCAGTACTTC.

This clone was counted ten times or more. This chain joins TRBV9 and TRBJ1-2, with D possibly TRBD1 on 5 matching bases. CDR1 and CDR2 from the germline V gene are SGDLS and YYNGEE. The CDR3 sequence is 16 residues long. V lost 0 bases, J lost 8 bases, and 20 bases lay in between. This chain's CDR3 is CASSVEPRDLSKGYTF. The DNA of the CDR3 is TGTGCCAGCAGCGTAGAGCCCCGGGACCTTTCTAAAGGCTACACCTTC. Full variable domain (missing parts from reference TRBV9 and TRBJ1-2): DSGVTQTPKHLITATGQRVTLRCSPRSGDLSVYWYQQSLDQGLQFLIQYYNGEERAKGNILERFSAQQFPDLHSELNLSSLELGDSALYFCASSVEPRDLSKGYTFGSGTRLTVV.

Many counts were recorded for this clone. The rearrangement uses TRBV20-1 and TRBJ1-3, with 9 nucleotides matching TRBD1. The V and J ends lost 5 bases and 4 bases, in that order; junction bases with no gene match: 6. CDR1 and CDR2 (germline): DFQATT, SNEGSKA (reference sequence). This CDR3 has 14 amino acids. The DNA for the CDR3 is TGCAGTGCTTCCGGGACAGGGTTCGGAAACACCATATATTTT. Translation: CSASGTGFGNTIYF.

This clone was observed many times. This rearrangement joins TRBV6-1 to TRBJ2-5; 7 positions match TRBD1. Germline V gives CDR1 MNHNS, CDR2 SASEGT. This CDR3 is built from 15 residues. The junction had 9 bases not matched to a gene; V was cut back by 4 bases and J by 4 bases. CDR3 DNA: TGTGCCAGCAGTGGAGGGACAGCGAGGGGAGAGACCCAGTACTTC. Its protein is CASSGGTARGETQYF.

This clone has only a few counts. A much larger clonotype is one base distant, so this may be a read error. At the DNA level, this CDR3 is encoded by other sequences in the same sample as well. The chain has TRBV28 and TRBJ2-5; TRBD1 is a possible D gene (5 bases). Germline V gives CDR1 MDHEN, CDR2 SYDVKM. The CDR3 is made up of 13 amino acids. The CDR3 region has the DNA TGTGCCAGCAATAACAGGTTGATGGAGACACAGTACTTC. Its protein product is CASNNRLMETQYF.

J is TRBJ1-5 and V is TRBV27; perhaps TRBD1 as D (6 bases). From germline, CDR1 is MNHEY and CDR2 SMNVEV (reference sequence). The CDR3 loop spans 13 amino acids. V lost 6 bases and J 5 bases, leaving 11 bases between the germline ends. DNA of the CDR3: TGTGCCAGCAGAAGAAGGGGGGATCAGCCCCAGCATTTT. Residues: CASRRRGDQPQHF.

This clone was counted a few times. This rearrangement joins TRBV2 to TRBJ2-7; the D is unclear. V was pared by 4 bases and J by 4 bases, with 5 bases between. The germline gives CDR1 SNHLY, CDR2 FYNNEI. This CDR3 is built from 11 residues. DNA of the CDR3: TGTGCCAGCAGTGCGGTTTACGAGCAGTACTTC. Amino acid sequence: CASSAVYEQYF.

At least ten counts were recorded for this clone. The J gene is TRBJ2-7, the V gene TRBV4-1; TRBD2 is a possible D gene (5 bases). The CDR3 is 13 amino acids. CDR1 is MGHRA, CDR2 YSYEKL, per germline. V was trimmed by 1 base and J by 5 bases, leaving 9 bases between them. CDR3: CASSQGWENEQYF. As DNA, the CDR3 is TGCGCCAGCAGCCAAGGTTGGGAGAACGAGCAGTACTTC.

This chain links TRBV11-1 with TRBJ2-7; a possible D gene is TRBD1 (7 bases). Germline CDR1 is SGHAT and CDR2 is FQDESV (reference sequence). This CDR3 is built from 16 residues. V was trimmed by 9 bases and J by 4 bases, leaving 25 bases between them. The CDR3 DNA is TGTGCCAGTAGTTTCTCAGGGGGGACTGGTGATTACGAGCAGTACTTC. Protein product: CASSFSGGTGDYEQYF.

At least ten counts were recorded for this clone. A much more abundant neighbour one base away suggests this may be a read error. The sample has other DNA sequences that encode this CDR3 too. The V call is TRBV28, the J call TRBJ1-2, with unresolved D. This CDR3 is 13 amino acids long. In germline, CDR1 is MDHEN, CDR2 SYDVKM. V gave up 7 bases and J gave up 4 bases, with 13 bases separating them. The CDR3 loop is CASKRAGSYGYTF. The CDR3 DNA reads TGTGCCAGCAAGAGGGCGGGAAGCTATGGCTACACCTTC.

By proportion, this clone is medium-sized (0.01 to 0.1%). The chain has TRBV12-3 or TRBV12-4 and TRBJ1-2; 8 bases match TRBD1. The V gene end was trimmed by 6 bases and the J gene end by 7 bases; junction bases not matched to a gene: 13. The length of the CDR3 is 15 residues. The CDR3 region is CASSPQGTGLGGYTF. The CDR3 DNA is TGTGCCAGCAGCCCCCAAGGGACAGGACTAGGTGGCTACACCTTC.